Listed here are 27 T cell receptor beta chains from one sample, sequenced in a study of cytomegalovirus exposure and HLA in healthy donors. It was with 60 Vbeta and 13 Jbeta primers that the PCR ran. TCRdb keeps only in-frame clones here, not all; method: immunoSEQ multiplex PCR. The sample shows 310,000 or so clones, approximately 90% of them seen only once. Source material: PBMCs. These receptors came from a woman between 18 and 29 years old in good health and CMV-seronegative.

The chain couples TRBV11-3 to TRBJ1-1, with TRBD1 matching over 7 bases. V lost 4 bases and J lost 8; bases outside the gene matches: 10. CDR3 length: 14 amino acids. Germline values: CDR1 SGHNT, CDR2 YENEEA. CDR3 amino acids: CASSSGQHAAEAFF. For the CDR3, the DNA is TGTGCCAGCAGCTCGGGACAGCACGCCGCCGAAGCTTTCTTT.

The CDR3 DNA reads TGTGCCAGCAGCTCCAGCCGGGAAAAACCCAACTATGGCTACACCTTC. As protein: CASSSSREKPNYGYTF. The chain is built from TRBV7-9 and TRBJ1-2; unclear D gene. The CDR3 is made up of 16 amino acids. V was trimmed by 4 bases and J by 2 bases, leaving 17 bases between them. Per the germline V gene, CDR1 is SEHNR and CDR2 is FQNEAQ (reference sequence).

CDR3 loop: CASSPTGRNEQFF. CDR3 in DNA: TGTGCCAGCAGCCCGACAGGGCGCAATGAGCAGTTCTTC. This chain joins TRBV11-1 and TRBJ2-1, with 7 positions matching TRBD1. Trimming took 5 bases from V and 6 from J; bases not matched to a gene: 4. Germline CDR1 SGHAT, CDR2 FQDESV (reference sequence). The CDR3 extends over 13 amino acids.

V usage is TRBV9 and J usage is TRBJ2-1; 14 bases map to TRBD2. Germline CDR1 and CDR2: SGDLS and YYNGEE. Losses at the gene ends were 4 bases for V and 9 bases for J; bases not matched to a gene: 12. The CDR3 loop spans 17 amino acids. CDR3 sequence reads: CASSPTATSGGVGEQFF. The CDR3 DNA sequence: TGTGCCAGCAGCCCAACCGCGACTAGCGGGGGGGTCGGTGAGCAGTTCTTC.

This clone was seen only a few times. The CDR3 loop is CSGGERHFEQYF. DNA of the CDR3: TGTTCCGGGGGGGAGCGTCACTTCGAGCAGTACTTC. The chain recombines TRBV7-9 with TRBJ2-7; 8 bases align to TRBD2. The CDR3 is 12 residues long. The V gene's germline CDR1 is SEHNR and CDR2 FQNEAQ (reference sequence). The whole variable domain, filled in from reference TRBV7-9 and TRBJ2-7, reads DTGVSQNPRHKITKRGQNVTFRCDPISEHNRLYWYRQTLGQGPEFLTYFQNEAQLEKSRLLSDRFSAERPKGSFSTLEIQRTEQGDSAMYLCSGGERHFEQYFGPGTRLTVT.

In DNA, the CDR3 is TGTGCCAGCAGCCAATTAACAGGTTACGATGGCTACACCTTC. Translation gives CASSQLTGYDGYTF. The rearrangement joins TRBV4-2 to TRBJ1-2; tentative D call: TRBD1 (5 bases). This CDR3 has 14 amino acids. V lost 2 bases and J 6 bases, leaving 13 bases between the germline ends. Germline CDR1 and CDR2: LGHNA and YNFKEQ.

The CDR3 loop is CASSLADRPYNEQFF. The DNA for the CDR3 is TGTGCCAGCAGTTTAGCCGACAGGCCCTACAATGAGCAGTTCTTC. This chain joins TRBV27 and TRBJ2-1; D may be TRBD1 (6 bases). This CDR3 region has 15 residues. CDR1 and CDR2 from the germline V gene are MNHEY and SMNVEV (reference sequence). V was trimmed by 2 bases and J by 2 bases, leaving 10 bases between them.

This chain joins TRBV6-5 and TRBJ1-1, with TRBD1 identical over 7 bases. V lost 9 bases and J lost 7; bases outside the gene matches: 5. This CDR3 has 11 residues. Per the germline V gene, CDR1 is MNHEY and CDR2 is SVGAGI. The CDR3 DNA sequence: TGTGCCAGTAACTACAGGGGTGAAGCTTTCTTT. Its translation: CASNYRGEAFF.

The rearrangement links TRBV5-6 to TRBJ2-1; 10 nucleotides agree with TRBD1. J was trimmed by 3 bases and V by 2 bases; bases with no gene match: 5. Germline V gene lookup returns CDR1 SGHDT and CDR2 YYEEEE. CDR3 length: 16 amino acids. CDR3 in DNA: TGTGCCAGCAGCTTTGGGACAGGGGATGTCTACAATGAGCAGTTCTTC. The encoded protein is CASSFGTGDVYNEQFF.

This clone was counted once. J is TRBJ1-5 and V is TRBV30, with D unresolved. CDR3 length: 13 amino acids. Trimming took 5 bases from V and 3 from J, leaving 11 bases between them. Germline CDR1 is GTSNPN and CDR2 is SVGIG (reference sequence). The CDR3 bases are TGTGCCTGGGGTGACACCCTCAATCAGCCCCAGCATTTT. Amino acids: CAWGDTLNQPQHF.

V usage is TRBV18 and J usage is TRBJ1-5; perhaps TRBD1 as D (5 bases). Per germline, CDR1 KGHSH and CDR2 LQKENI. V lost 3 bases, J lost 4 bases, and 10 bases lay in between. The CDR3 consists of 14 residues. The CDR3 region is CASSPGQTNQPQHF. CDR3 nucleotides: TGTGCCAGCTCACCGGGGCAGACAAATCAGCCCCAGCATTTT.

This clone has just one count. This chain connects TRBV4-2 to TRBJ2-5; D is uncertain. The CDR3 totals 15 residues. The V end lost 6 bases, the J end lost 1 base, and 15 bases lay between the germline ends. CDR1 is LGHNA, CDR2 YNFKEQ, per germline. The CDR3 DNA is TGTGCCAGCAGGCCAAGAGCGAATAGCCAAGAGACCCAGTACTTC. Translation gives CASRPRANSQETQYF.

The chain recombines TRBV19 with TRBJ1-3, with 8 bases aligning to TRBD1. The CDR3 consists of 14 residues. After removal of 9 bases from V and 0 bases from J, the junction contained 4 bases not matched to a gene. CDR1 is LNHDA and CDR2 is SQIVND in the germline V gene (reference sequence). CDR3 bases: TGTGCCAGCCGGGGACAGGCCTCTGGAAACACCATATATTTT. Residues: CASRGQASGNTIYF.

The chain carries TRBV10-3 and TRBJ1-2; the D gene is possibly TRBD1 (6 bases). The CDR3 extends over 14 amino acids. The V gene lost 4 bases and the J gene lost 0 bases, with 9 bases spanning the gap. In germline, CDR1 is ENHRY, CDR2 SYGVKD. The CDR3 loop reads CAISARGANYGYTF. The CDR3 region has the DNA TGTGCCATCAGTGCCAGGGGAGCTAACTATGGCTACACCTTC.

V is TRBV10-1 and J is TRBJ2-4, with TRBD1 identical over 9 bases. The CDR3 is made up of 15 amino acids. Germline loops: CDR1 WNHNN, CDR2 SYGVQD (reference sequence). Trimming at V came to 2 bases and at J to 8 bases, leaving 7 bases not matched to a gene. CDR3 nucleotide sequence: TGCGCCAGCAGTGAGGGGGGACAGGGAAAAGACATTCAGTACTTC. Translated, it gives CASSEGGQGKDIQYF.

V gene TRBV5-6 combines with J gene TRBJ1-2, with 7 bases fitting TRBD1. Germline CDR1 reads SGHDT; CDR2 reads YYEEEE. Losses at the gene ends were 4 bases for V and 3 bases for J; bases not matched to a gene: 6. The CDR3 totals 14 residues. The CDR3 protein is CASSLRQGDYGYTF. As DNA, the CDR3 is TGTGCCAGCAGCCTCAGACAGGGTGACTATGGCTACACCTTC.

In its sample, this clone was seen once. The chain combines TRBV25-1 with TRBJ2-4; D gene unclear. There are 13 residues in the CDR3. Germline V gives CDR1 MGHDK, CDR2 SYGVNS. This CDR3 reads CDDPGKAKNIQYF. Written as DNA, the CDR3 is TGTGACGACCCAGGAAAGGCCAAAAACATTCAGTACTTC.

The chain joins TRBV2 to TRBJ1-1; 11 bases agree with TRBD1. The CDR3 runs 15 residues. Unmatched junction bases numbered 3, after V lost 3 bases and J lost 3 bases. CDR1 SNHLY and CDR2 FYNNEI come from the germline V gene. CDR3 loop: CASSDMGQGDTEAFF. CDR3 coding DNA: TGTGCCAGCAGTGACATGGGACAGGGGGACACTGAAGCTTTCTTT.

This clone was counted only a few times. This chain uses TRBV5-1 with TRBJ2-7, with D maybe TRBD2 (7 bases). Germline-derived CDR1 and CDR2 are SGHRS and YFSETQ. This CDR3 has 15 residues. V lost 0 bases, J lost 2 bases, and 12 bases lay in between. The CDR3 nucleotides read TGCGCCAGCAGCTTGGAGGGGGGGCCCCCCTACGAGCAGTACTTC. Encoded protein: CASSLEGGPPYEQYF.

The CDR3 bases are TGTGCCAGCAGTTCGGGACAGGGCTTCTATGGCTACACCTTC. Protein sequence: CASSSGQGFYGYTF. The gene calls are TRBV13 and TRBJ1-2; TRBD1 matches 9 bases. V shed 6 bases, J shed 4 bases, and the junction held 6 bases outside the gene matches. Germline V CDR1 and CDR2: PRHDT, FYEKMQ (reference sequence). This CDR3 has 14 residues.

CDR3 amino acids: CASSYRGGQPQHF. The CDR3 nucleotides read TGTGCCAGCAGCTACAGGGGTGGGCAGCCCCAGCATTTT. This rearrangement joins TRBV7-2 to TRBJ1-5, with 7 bases matching TRBD1. Unmatched junction bases numbered 4, after V lost 4 bases and J lost 7 bases. Germline V gene sequence: CDR1 SGHTA, CDR2 FQGNSA. This CDR3 has 13 amino acids.

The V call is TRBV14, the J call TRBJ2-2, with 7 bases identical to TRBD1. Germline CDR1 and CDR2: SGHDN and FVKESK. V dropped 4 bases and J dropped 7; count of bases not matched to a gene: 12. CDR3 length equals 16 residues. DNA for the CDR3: TGTGCCAGCAGCCTTAGGATAGGGGGCGACAGCGGGGAGCTGTTTTTT. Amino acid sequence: CASSLRIGGDSGELFF.

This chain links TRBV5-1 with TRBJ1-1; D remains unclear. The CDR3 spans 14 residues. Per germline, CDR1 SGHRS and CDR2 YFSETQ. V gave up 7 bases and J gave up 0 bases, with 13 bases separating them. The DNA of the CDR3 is TGCGCCAGCCGGGAGTTTGGCATGAACACTGAAGCTTTCTTT. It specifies CASREFGMNTEAFF.

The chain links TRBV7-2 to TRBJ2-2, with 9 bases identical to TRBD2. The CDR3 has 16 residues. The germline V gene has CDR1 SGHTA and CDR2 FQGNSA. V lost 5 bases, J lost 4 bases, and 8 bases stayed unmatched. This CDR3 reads CASSPRVAGATGELFF. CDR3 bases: TGTGCCAGCAGCCCCCGGGTAGCGGGGGCCACCGGGGAGCTGTTTTTT.

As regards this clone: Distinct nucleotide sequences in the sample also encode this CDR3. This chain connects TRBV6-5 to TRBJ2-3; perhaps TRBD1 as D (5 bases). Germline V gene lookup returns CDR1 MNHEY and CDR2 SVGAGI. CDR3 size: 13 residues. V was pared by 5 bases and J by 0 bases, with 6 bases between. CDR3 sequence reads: CASSRTSTDTQYF. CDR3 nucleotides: TGTGCCAGCAGTCGGACAAGCACAGATACGCAGTATTTT.

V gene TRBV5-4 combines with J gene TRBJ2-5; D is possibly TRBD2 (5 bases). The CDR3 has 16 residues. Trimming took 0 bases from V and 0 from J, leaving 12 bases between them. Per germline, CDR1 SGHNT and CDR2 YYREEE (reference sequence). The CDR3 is CASSLDSGMYQETQYF. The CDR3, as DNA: TGTGCCAGCAGCTTGGATTCGGGAATGTACCAAGAGACCCAGTACTTC.

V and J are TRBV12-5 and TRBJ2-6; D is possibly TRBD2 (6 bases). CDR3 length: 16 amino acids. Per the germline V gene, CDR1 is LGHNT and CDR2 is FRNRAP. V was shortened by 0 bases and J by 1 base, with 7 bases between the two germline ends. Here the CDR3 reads CASGLVEGSGANVLTF. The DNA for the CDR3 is TGTGCTAGTGGTTTGGTGGAGGGGTCTGGGGCCAACGTCCTGACTTTC. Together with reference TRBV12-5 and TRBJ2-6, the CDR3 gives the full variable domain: DARVTQTPRHKVTEMGQEVTMRCQPILGHNTVFWYRQTMMQGLELLAYFRNRAPLDDSGMPKDRFSAEMPDATLATLKIQPSEPRDSAVYFCASGLVEGSGANVLTFGAGSRLTVL.